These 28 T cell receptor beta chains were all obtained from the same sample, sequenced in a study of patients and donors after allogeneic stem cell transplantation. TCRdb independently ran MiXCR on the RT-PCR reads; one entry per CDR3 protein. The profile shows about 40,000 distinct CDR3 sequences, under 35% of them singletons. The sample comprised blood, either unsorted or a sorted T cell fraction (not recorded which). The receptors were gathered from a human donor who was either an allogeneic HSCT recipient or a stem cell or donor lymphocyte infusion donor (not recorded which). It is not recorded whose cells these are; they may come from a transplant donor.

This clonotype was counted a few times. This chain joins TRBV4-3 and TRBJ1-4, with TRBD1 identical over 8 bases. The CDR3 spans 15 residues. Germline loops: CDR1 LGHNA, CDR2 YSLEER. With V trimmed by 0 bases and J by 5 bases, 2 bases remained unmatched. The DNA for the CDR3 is TGCGCCAGCAGCCAAGACTGGACAGGGAATGAAAAACTGTTTTTT. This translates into CASSQDWTGNEKLFF.

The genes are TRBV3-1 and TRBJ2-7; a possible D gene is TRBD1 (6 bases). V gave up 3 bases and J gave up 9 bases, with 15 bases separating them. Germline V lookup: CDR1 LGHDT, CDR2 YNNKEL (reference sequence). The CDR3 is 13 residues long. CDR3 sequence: CASSQGAPQGQYF. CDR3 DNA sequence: TGTGCCAGCAGCCAGGGGGCACCCCAGGGGCAGTACTTC.

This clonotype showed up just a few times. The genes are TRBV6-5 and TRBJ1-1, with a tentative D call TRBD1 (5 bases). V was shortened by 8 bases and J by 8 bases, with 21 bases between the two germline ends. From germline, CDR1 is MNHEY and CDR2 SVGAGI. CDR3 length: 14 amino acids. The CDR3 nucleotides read TGTGCCAGCGGTCAGGGCCACCTATTCCTAGAAGCTTTCTTT. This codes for CASGQGHLFLEAFF.

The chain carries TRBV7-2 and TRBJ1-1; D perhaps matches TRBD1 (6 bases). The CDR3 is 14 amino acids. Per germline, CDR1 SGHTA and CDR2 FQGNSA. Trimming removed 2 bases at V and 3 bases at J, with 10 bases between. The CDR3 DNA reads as TGTGCCAGCAGCTTACCGGGGGGCCACACTGAAGCTTTCTTT. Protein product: CASSLPGGHTEAFF. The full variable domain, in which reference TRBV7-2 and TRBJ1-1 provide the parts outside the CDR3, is GAGVSQSPSNKVTEKGKDVELRCDPISGHTALYWYRQSLGQGLEFLIYFQGNSAPDKSGLPSDRFSAERTGGSVSTLTIQRTQQEDSAVYLCASSLPGGHTEAFFGQGTRLTVV.

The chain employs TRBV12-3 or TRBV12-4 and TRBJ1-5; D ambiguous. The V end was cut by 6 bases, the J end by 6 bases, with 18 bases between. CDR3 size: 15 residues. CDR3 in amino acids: CASSLGPPSGQPQHF. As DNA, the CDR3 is TGTGCCAGCAGCCTAGGACCACCCTCGGGTCAGCCCCAGCATTTT.

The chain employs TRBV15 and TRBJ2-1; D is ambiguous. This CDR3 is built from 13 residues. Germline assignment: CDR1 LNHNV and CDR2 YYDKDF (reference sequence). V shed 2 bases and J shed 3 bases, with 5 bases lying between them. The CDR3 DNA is TGTGCCACCAGCAGAATCGGCTACAATGAGCAGTTCTTC. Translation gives CATSRIGYNEQFF.

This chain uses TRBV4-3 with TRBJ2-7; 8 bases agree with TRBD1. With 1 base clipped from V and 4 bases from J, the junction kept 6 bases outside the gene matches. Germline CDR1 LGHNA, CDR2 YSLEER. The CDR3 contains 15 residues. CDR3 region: CASSQADRDHYEQYF. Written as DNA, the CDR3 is TGCGCCAGCAGCCAAGCGGACAGGGATCATTACGAGCAGTACTTC.

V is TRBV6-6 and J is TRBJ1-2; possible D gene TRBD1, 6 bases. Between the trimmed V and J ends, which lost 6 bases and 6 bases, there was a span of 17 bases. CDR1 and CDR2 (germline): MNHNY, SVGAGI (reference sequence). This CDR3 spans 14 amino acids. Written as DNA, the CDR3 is TGTGCCAGCAGCCCCCTTCTTGGGACACATGGCTACACCTTC. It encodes CASSPLLGTHGYTF.

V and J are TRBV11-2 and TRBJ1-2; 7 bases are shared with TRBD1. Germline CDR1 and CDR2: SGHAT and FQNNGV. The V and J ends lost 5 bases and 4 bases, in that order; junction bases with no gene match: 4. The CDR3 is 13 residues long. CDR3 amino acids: CASSDRDSYGYTF. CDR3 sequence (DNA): TGTGCCAGCAGCGACCGGGACAGCTATGGCTACACCTTC.

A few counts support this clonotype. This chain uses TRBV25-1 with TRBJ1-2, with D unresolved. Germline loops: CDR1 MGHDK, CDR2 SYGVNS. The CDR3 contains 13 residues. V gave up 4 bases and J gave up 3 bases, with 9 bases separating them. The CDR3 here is CASSGRDHYGYTF. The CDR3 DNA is TGTGCCAGCAGTGGCCGGGATCACTATGGCTACACCTTC.

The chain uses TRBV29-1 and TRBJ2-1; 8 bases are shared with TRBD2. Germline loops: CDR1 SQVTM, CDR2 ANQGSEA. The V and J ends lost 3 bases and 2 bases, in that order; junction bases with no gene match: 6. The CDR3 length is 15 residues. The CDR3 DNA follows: TGCAGCGTTGATAAGCGGGAGCGCCCCTACAATGAGCAGTTCTTC. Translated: CSVDKRERPYNEQFF.

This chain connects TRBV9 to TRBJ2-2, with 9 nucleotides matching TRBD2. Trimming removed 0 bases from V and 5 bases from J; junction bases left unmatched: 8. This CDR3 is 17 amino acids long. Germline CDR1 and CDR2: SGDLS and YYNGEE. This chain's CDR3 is CASSVVAGGPGTGELFF. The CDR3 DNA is TGTGCCAGCAGCGTAGTCGCGGGAGGGCCGGGAACCGGGGAGCTGTTTTTT. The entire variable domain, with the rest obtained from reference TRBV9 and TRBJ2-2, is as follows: DSGVTQTPKHLITATGQRVTLRCSPRSGDLSVYWYQQSLDQGLQFLIQYYNGEERAKGNILERFSAQQFPDLHSELNLSSLELGDSALYFCASSVVAGGPGTGELFFGEGSRLTVL.

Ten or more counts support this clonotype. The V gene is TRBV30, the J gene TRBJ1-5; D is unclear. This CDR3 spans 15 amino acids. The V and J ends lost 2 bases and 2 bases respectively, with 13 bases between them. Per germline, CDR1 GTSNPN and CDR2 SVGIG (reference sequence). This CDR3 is CAWSREGIGNQPQHF. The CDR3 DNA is TGTGCCTGGAGTAGGGAAGGGATTGGCAATCAGCCCCAGCATTTT.

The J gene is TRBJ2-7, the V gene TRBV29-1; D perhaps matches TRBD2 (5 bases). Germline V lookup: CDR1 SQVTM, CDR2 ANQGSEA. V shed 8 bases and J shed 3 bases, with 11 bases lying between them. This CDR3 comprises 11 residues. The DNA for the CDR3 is TGCAGCTCCAGCGACTACTACGAGCAGTACTTC. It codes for CSSSDYYEQYF.

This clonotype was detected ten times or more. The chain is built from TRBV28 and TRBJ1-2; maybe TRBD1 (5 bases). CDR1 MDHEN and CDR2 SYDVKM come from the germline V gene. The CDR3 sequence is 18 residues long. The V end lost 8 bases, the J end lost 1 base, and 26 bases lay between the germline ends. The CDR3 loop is CASLPPGRGWGNNYGYTF. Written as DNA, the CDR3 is TGTGCCAGCCTTCCCCCGGGTAGGGGCTGGGGGAATAACTATGGCTACACCTTC.

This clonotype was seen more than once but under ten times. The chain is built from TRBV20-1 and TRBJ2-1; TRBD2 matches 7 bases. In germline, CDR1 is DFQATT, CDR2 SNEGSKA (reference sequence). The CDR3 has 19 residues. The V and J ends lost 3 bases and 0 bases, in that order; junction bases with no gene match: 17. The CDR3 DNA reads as TGCAGTGCTAGGCCACTGGCGGGAGACATCTTTGGCTCCTACAATGAGCAGTTCTTC. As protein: CSARPLAGDIFGSYNEQFF.

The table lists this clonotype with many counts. The CDR3 bases are TGTGCCAGCAGCTTTATAGAAGCTTTCTTT. This encodes CASSFIEAFF. The chain links TRBV7-9 to TRBJ1-1; no firm D call. V was pared by 3 bases and J by 8 bases, with 4 bases between. The CDR3 totals 10 residues. Per the germline V gene, CDR1 is SEHNR and CDR2 is FQNEAQ (reference sequence).

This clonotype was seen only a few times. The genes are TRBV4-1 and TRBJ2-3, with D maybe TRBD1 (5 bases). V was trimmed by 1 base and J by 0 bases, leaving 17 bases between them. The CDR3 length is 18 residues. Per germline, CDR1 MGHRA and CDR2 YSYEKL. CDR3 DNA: TGCGCCAGCAGCCAAGCCCGACAGTCAGATACTAGCACAGATACGCAGTATTTT. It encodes CASSQARQSDTSTDTQYF.

The CDR3 DNA reads TGTGCCAGCAGTTTCGGTCAGGGTAGCACTGAAGCTTTCTTT. Translating it yields CASSFGQGSTEAFF. The rearrangement joins TRBV12-3 or TRBV12-4 to TRBJ1-1; TRBD1 might be the D (5 bases). This CDR3 is 14 amino acids long. V was shortened by 3 bases and J by 4 bases, with 12 bases between the two germline ends.

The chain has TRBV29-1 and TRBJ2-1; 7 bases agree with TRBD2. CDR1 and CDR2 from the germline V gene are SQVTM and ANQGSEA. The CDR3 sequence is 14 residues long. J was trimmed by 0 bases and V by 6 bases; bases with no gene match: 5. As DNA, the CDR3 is TGCAGCGTCAGAGCGGGATCCTCCTACAATGAGCAGTTCTTC. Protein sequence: CSVRAGSSYNEQFF.

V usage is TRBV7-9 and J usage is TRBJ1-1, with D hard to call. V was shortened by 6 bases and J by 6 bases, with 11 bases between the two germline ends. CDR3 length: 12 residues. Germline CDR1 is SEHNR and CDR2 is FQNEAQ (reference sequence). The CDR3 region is CASRSPGAEAFF. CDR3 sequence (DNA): TGTGCCAGCAGATCACCCGGGGCTGAAGCTTTCTTT.

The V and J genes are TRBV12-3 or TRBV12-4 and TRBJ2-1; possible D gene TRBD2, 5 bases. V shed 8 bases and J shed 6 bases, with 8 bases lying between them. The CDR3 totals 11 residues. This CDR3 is CASGELNEQFF. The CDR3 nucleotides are TGTGCCAGCGGGGAGCTCAATGAGCAGTTCTTC.

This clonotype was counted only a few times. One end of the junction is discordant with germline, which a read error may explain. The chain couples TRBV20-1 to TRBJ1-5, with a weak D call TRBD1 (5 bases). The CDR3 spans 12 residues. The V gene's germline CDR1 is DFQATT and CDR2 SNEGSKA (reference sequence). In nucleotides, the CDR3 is TGCAGCGCTAGGGACGGAGCCTGGCCCCAGCATTTT. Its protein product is CSARDGAWPQHF.

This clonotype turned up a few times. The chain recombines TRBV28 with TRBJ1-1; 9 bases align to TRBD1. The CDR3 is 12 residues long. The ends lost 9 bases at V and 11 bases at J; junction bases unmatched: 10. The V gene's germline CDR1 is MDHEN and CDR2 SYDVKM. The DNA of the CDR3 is TGTGCCAGTCGACAGGGGGTGAGCGGGGCTTTCTTT. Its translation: CASRQGVSGAFF.

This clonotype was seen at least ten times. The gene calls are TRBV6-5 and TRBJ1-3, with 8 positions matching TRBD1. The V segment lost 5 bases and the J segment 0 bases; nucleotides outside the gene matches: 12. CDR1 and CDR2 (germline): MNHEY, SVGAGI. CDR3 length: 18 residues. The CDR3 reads CASSTGQGAFHSGNTIYF. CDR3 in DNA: TGTGCCAGCAGTACGGGGCAGGGGGCCTTTCACTCTGGAAACACCATATATTTT.

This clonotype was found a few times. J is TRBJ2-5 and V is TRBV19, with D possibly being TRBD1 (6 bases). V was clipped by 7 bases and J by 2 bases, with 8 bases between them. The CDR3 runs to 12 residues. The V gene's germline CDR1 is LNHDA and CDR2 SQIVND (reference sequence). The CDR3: CASTGHQETQYF. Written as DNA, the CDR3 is TGTGCCAGTACGGGACATCAAGAGACCCAGTACTTC.

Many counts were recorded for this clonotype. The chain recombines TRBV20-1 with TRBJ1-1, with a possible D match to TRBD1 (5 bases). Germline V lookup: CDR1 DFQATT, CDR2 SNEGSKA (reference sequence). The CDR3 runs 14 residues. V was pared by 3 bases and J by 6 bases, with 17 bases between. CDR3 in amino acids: CSASMPRPGAEAFF. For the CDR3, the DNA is TGCAGTGCTAGCATGCCTAGGCCGGGGGCTGAAGCTTTCTTT.

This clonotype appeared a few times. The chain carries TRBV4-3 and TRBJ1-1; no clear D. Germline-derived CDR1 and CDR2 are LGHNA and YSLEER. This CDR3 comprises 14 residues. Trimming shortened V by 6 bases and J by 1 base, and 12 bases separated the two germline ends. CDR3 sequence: CASRTGLWNTEAFF. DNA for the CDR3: TGCGCCAGCAGAACGGGCCTCTGGAACACTGAAGCTTTCTTT.